The text below deals with one T cell receptor beta chain. The sample comes from a study of blood T cell repertoires in COVID-19. Sequencing used immunoSEQ multiplex PCR; TCRdb keeps in-frame clones, though not all of them. The sample has more than 75,000 clones, 87% seen once. V was pared by 1 base and J by 5 bases, with 12 bases of the junction left unmatched. Germline CDR1 and CDR2: SGHDT and YYEEEE. CDR3 length: 17 residues. This clonotype was obtained from a man aged 25 to 40 with acute or convalescent COVID-19. What was sequenced was peripheral blood. The chain links TRBV5-6 to TRBJ2-5; 9 bases line up with TRBD2. CDR3 DNA: TGTGCCAGCAGCTTGCTTTCGGCTGCGGGAGGGGGCGAGACCCAGTACTTC. It translates to CASSLLSAAGGGETQYF.